This TCR beta chain was profiled in a study of T cells in Graves' hyperthyroidism and ophthalmopathy. Study-wide results and caveats: Among thyroid clonotypes expanded above 0.001, most also appeared in blood.

The source material, RNA transcripts, was used to amplify TCR beta CDR3 regions. The primer set for the first-round RT-PCR of the TCR CDR3 was HTBI. TCRdb re-called the multiplex PCR reads with MiXCR, one entry per CDR3 protein. The sample holds around 240,000 distinct CDR3 sequences, 13% to 15% seen once. The sample holds many counts of this clonotype. Its antigen remains unknown. This TCR was sampled from a woman aged 35 to 49 with Graves' hyperthyroidism that later progressed to Graves' ophthalmopathy. Sequencing used blood.

CDR3 in amino acids: CATSRETGAEDTEAFF. CDR3 sequence (DNA): TGTGCCACCAGCAGAGAAACAGGGGCGGAGGACACTGAAGCTTTCTTT. This rearrangement joins TRBV15 to TRBJ1-1; 7 nucleotides match TRBD1. The junction had 7 bases not matched to a gene; V was cut back by 0 bases and J by 3 bases. This CDR3 region has 16 residues. Looked up from germline, CDR1 is LNHNV and CDR2 is YYDKDF (reference sequence).